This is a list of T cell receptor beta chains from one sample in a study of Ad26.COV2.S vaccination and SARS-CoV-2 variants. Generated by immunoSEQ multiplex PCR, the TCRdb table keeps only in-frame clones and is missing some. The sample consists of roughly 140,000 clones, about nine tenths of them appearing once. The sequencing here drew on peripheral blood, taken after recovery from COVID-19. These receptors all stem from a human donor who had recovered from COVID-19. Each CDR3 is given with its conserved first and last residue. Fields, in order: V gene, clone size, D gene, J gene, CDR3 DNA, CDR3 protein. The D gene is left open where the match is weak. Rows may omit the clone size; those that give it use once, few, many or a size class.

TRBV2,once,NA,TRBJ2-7,TGTGCCAGCGGTGATATGAGGGACATCGGCTCCTACGAGCAGTACTTC,CASGDMRDIGSYEQYF
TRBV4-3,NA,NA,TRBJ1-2,TGCGCCAGCAGCCAAGTCGTGAAGAACTATGGCTACACCTTC,CASSQVVKNYGYTF
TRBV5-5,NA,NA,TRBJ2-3,TGTGCCAGCAGCGTCGTGGGGTTTAGCACAGATACGCAGTATTTT,CASSVVGFSTDTQYF
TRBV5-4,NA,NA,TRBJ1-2,TGTGCCAGCAGCTTGGGTGACGGCTATGGCTACACCTTC,CASSLGDGYGYTF
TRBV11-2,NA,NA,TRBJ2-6,TGTGCCAGCAGAATGGTGGTTGGGGCCAACGTCCTGACTTTC,CASRMVVGANVLTF
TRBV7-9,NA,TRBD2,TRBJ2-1,TGTGCCAGCAGCTTGGCTAGCGGCACCTACAATGAGCAGTTCTTC,CASSLASGTYNEQFF
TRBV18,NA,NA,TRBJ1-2,TGTGCCAGCTCACCAGAGACAGGCGTCGGCTACACCTTC,CASSPETGVGYTF
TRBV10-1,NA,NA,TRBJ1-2,TGCGCCATTAGTGGGGGGGGCTACACCTTC,CAISGGGYTF
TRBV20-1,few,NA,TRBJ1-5,TGCAGTGCTAGTCGCGGGCCGGAGCCCCAGCATTTT,CSASRGPEPQHF
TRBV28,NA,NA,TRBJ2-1,TGTGCCAGTCGGGTCAACTCCTACAATGAGCAGTTCTTC,CASRVNSYNEQFF